Given below is one TCR beta chain in context. Methods used by the authors: Reference gene primer amplification gave estimated nucleated cell counts. Here immunoSEQ multiplex PCR was the method, and the copy in TCRdb shows in-frame clones only, minus some. For V, J and clone size, that table is used; D and trimming come from the DNA. The table lists about 110,000 clones, around 86% of them singletons. This specimen comes from a study of blood T cell repertoires in COVID-19. Study context: Acute and convalescent COVID-19 samples came from the United States, Italy and Spain. The analysed material was cDNA or gDNA that came from T cells, B-cell-depleted T cells, or PBMCs.

The CDR3 sequence is 14 residues long. Trimming took off 1 base at V and 4 bases at J, with 10 bases between the two ends. Germline CDR1 SEHNR, CDR2 FQNEAQ (reference sequence). The sample consisted of peripheral blood. The TCR originated in a man aged 65 to 79 with acute or convalescent COVID-19. This chain joins TRBV7-9 and TRBJ1-1; a weak D match, TRBD1 (5 bases). This CDR3 is CASSLEGESTEAFF. CDR3 nucleotides: TGTGCCAGCAGCTTAGAAGGGGAAAGCACTGAAGCTTTCTTT.